This T cell receptor (beta chain) was identified in a study of identical twins. Overall study results and limits: Sequences that were beta out-of-frame showed weaker excess twin sharing. Invariant T cells like MAIT and iNKT could partly confound the zero-insertion analyses.

TCRdb fed the 5' RACE reads into MiXCR, producing one record per CDR3 protein. The sample yields around 230,000 distinct CDR3 sequences, over 5.5% seen once. V shed 2 bases and J 3 bases; nucleotides not matched to a gene: 7. The CDR3 runs to 15 residues. CDR1 and CDR2 from the germline V gene are SGHDN and FVKESK. This clonotype was recorded at least ten times. Its matching antigen is unknown. The sample was also reused in another study, on T cells expressing NK-cell markers.

This receptor was taken from a woman aged 18 to 35 in good health. Sequencing was performed on CD8+ T cells sorted from blood. The chain links TRBV14 to TRBJ2-7; TRBD1 aligns across 7 bases. Here the CDR3 reads CASSQWAGGVYEQYF. For the CDR3, the DNA is TGTGCCAGCAGCCAATGGGCAGGGGGTGTCTACGAGCAGTACTTC.